The source of this TCR beta chain is a study of CD8+CD57+ T cells in acquired aplastic anemia. Genomic DNA was employed as the template in profiling TCR beta VDJ and CDR3. TCRdb reanalysed the reads using MiXCR and keeps one entry per CDR3 protein. Of about 200,000 distinct CDR3 sequences in the sample, 50% to 70% were seen once. The V gene lost 5 bases and the J gene lost 3 bases, with 10 bases spanning the gap. CDR1 and CDR2 (germline): KGHDR, SFDVKD. This CDR3 spans 14 amino acids. Patients included in sequencing had previously demonstrated CD8+CD57+ cell expansion by flow cytometry. This clonotype came up a few times.

The J gene is TRBJ1-5, the V gene TRBV24-1, with D hard to call. Sequencing input: sorted CD4+, CD8+, or CD8+CD57+ T cells (not recorded which) from PBMCs. This sequence originates from a human donor with aplastic anemia. The CDR3 loop is CATSAQSHNQPQHF. The CDR3 region has the DNA TGTGCCACCAGTGCACAGAGTCACAATCAGCCCCAGCATTTT.